This T cell receptor beta chain originates from a study of Graves' ophthalmopathy and Graves' hyperthyroidism. Whole-study results and caveats: Most thyroid-expanded clonotypes exceeding 0.001 frequency were also found in blood.

The authors amplified TCR beta CDR3 regions from RNA transcripts. Second-round multiplex PCR came after a first-round RT-PCR that employed HTBI primers. TCRdb reprocessed the multiplex PCR reads with MiXCR, giving one entry per CDR3 protein. This sample has under 250,000 distinct CDR3 sequences; about 22% occur once, and the top ten carry more than 35%. Looked up from germline, CDR1 is SQVTM and CDR2 is ANQGSEA. Trimming removed 2 bases at V and 1 base at J, with 11 bases between. The CDR3 is 14 amino acids. This clonotype was seen repeatedly, ten times or more. Its antigen is currently unknown. Sample: peripheral blood. The chain uses TRBV29-1 and TRBJ1-1, with a possible D match to TRBD1 (6 bases). The sequence derives from a woman in her forties or fifties with Graves' ophthalmopathy. The CDR3 spells CSVETGTPNTEAFF. The CDR3, as DNA: TGCAGCGTTGAAACCGGGACACCGAACACTGAAGCTTTCTTT.